Following are 21 T cell receptor beta chains from one sample sequenced in a study of T cell responses to AZD1222 COVID-19 vaccine. Here immunoSEQ multiplex PCR was the method, and the copy in TCRdb shows in-frame clones only, minus some. The sample contains under 110,000 clones, over 75% of which appear only once. The sample here was peripheral blood, taken on day 0 of AZD1222 vaccination. These receptors came from an adult in good health.

This clone was detected once. This chain connects TRBV5-6 to TRBJ2-5, with D possibly matching TRBD1 (6 bases). Germline CDR1 and CDR2: SGHDT and YYEEEE. V was trimmed by 3 bases and J by 5 bases, leaving 14 bases between them. This CDR3 region has 14 residues. CDR3 bases: TGTGCCAGCAGCTCTACAGGGATTAGGGAGACCCAGTACTTC. Amino acid sequence: CASSSTGIRETQYF.

This clone was seen a single time. The J gene is TRBJ1-5, the V gene TRBV28, with D hard to call. Germline V gene sequence: CDR1 MDHEN, CDR2 SYDVKM. Between the trimmed V and J ends, which lost 2 bases and 5 bases, there was a span of 4 bases. The CDR3 extends over 12 amino acids. The CDR3 is CASSLRYQPQHF. The DNA of the CDR3 is TGTGCCAGCAGTTTAAGGTATCAGCCCCAGCATTTT.

The rearrangement links TRBV16 to TRBJ1-5; D might be TRBD1 (6 bases). The V and J ends lost 3 bases and 5 bases respectively, with 23 bases between them. The V gene's germline CDR1 is KGHSY and CDR2 FQNENV. This CDR3 has 18 residues. In DNA form, the CDR3 reads TGTGCCAGCAGCCACGGGCGGGGGGCTGGGGTGAGCGATCAGCCCCAGCATTTT. It specifies CASSHGRGAGVSDQPQHF.

V usage is TRBV5-5 and J usage is TRBJ1-5; maybe TRBD1 (6 bases). The CDR3 has 17 residues. V was shortened by 4 bases and J by 4 bases, with 21 bases between the two germline ends. Germline V gives CDR1 SGHKS, CDR2 YYEKEE (reference sequence). Written as DNA, the CDR3 is TGTGCCAGCAGCCCTGGACTCCCACGGGGGCTTAATCAGCCCCAGCATTTT. Translated, it gives CASSPGLPRGLNQPQHF.

This clone has just one count. This chain connects TRBV28 to TRBJ2-7, with a tentative D call TRBD2 (5 bases). Between the trimmed V and J ends, which lost 5 bases and 2 bases, there was a span of 13 bases. The CDR3 spans 14 residues. The V gene's germline CDR1 is MDHEN and CDR2 SYDVKM. CDR3 bases: TGTGCCAGCAGTACTAGGGCGGATCCCTACGAGCAGTACTTC. This codes for CASSTRADPYEQYF.

This clone has just one count. The rearrangement joins TRBV28 to TRBJ2-7, with 7 bases lining up with TRBD1. V gave up 8 bases and J gave up 2 bases; unmatched junction bases: 3. This CDR3 has 12 residues. Germline V gene data show CDR1 as MDHEN and CDR2 as SYDVKM. This CDR3 is CASSDRAYEQYF. The CDR3 DNA reads TGTGCCAGCTCAGACAGGGCCTACGAGCAGTACTTC.

J is TRBJ1-1 and V is TRBV5-4; D not resolved. Germline V CDR1 and CDR2: SGHNT, YYREEE (reference sequence). The length of the CDR3 is 12 residues. The V gene lost 4 bases and the J gene lost 6 bases, with 10 bases spanning the gap. The CDR3 DNA reads as TGTGCCAGCAGCAGTGACACTCCTGAAGCTTTCTTT. This sequence encodes CASSSDTPEAFF.

The chain couples TRBV28 to TRBJ1-1, with no clear D. The germline gives CDR1 MDHEN, CDR2 SYDVKM. Trimming removed 6 bases at V and 2 bases at J, with 19 bases between. This CDR3 contains 16 residues. The CDR3 coding sequence is TGTGCCAGCAGCCCCCGGGGTCGCCTAACTAACACTGAAGCTTTCTTT. This codes for CASSPRGRLTNTEAFF.

The gene calls are TRBV15 and TRBJ1-5; D unclear. Looked up from germline, CDR1 is LNHNV and CDR2 is YYDKDF (reference sequence). V dropped 0 bases and J dropped 5 bases, with 5 bases sitting between them. CDR3 length equals 13 residues. CDR3 amino acids: CATSREGDQPQHF. Here the CDR3 DNA reads TGTGCCACCAGCAGAGAGGGAGATCAGCCCCAGCATTTT. Variable domain in full (rest from reference TRBV15 and TRBJ1-5): DAMVIQNPRYQVTQFGKPVTLSCSQTLNHNVMYWYQQKSSQAPKLLFHYYDKDFNNEADTPDNFQSRRPNTSFCFLDIRSPGLGDTAMYLCATSREGDQPQHFGDGTRLSIL.

This chain joins TRBV19 and TRBJ1-2; D is undetermined. The CDR3 is made up of 16 amino acids. CDR1 is LNHDA, CDR2 SQIVND, per germline (reference sequence). Trimming took off 3 bases at V and 6 bases at J, with 20 bases between the two ends. CDR3 nucleotide sequence: TGTGCCAGTAGTATTAAGCTCTCCGAGGCGGAAGATGGCTACACCTTC. Its protein is CASSIKLSEAEDGYTF.

The rearrangement joins TRBV20-1 to TRBJ2-1; D ambiguous. The CDR3 sequence is 11 residues long. Per the germline V gene, CDR1 is DFQATT and CDR2 is SNEGSKA (reference sequence). V shed 6 bases and J shed 6 bases, with 9 bases lying between them. The CDR3 nucleotides are TGCAGTGCAGAAAGTGTCAATGAGCAGTTCTTC. Translating it yields CSAESVNEQFF.

J is TRBJ1-6 and V is TRBV9; tentative D call: TRBD1 (6 bases). Germline V gene lookup returns CDR1 SGDLS and CDR2 YYNGEE. The CDR3 has 15 residues. Trimming removed 0 bases from V and 9 bases from J, with 13 bases in between. CDR3 nucleotide sequence: TGTGCCAGCAGCGTAGGAGAACCGGGGGCTTCACCCCTCCACTTT. This sequence encodes CASSVGEPGASPLHF.

This chain uses TRBV15 with TRBJ2-7, with D possibly matching TRBD1 (5 bases). V was pared by 5 bases and J by 0 bases, with 14 bases between. Germline CDR1 is LNHNV and CDR2 is YYDKDF (reference sequence). The CDR3 consists of 15 residues. CDR3 bases: TGTGCCACCAGCCATCCCAGGGCTCACTCCTACGAGCAGTACTTC. Protein sequence: CATSHPRAHSYEQYF.

Worth noting for this clone: Other DNA sequences within the sample encode an identical CDR3. The J gene is TRBJ2-3, the V gene TRBV3-1 (or the pseudogene TRBV3-2); D remains unclear. This CDR3 is built from 13 residues. Trimming took 2 bases from V and 3 from J, leaving 6 bases between them. Germline CDR1 reads LGHDT; CDR2 reads YNNKEL (reference sequence). CDR3 sequence (DNA): TGTGCCAGCAGCCAACCCTCTACAGATACGCAGTATTTT. Protein product: CASSQPSTDTQYF.

The V and J genes are TRBV4-2 and TRBJ1-5; 7 bases align to TRBD1. CDR1 and CDR2 from the germline V gene are LGHNA and YNFKEQ. This CDR3 has 16 residues. V lost 1 base and J lost 5; bases outside the gene matches: 8. Here the CDR3 DNA reads TGTGCCAGCAGCCAAGTCGGGGAAGGGGGCCATCAGCCCCAGCATTTT. Translation gives CASSQVGEGGHQPQHF.

The rearrangement uses TRBV28 and TRBJ2-1; 9 bases map to TRBD2. The V gene end was trimmed by 8 bases and the J gene end by 4 bases; junction bases not matched to a gene: 6. Germline-derived CDR1 and CDR2 are MDHEN and SYDVKM. The CDR3 length is 14 residues. CDR3 nucleotides: TGTGCCAGCCTGTCGACTAGCGGTTACAATGAGCAGTTCTTC. Translating it yields CASLSTSGYNEQFF.

The rearrangement uses TRBV5-1 and TRBJ2-3; possible D gene TRBD2, 6 bases. CDR3 size: 16 residues. Germline V gene data show CDR1 as SGHRS and CDR2 as YFSETQ. V lost 4 bases and J 1 base, leaving 16 bases between the germline ends. CDR3 DNA: TGCGCCAGCAGCCCTGTCCGGTCTAGCGGCACAGATACGCAGTATTTT. This codes for CASSPVRSSGTDTQYF.

The chain couples TRBV5-1 to TRBJ1-4; D is unresolved. There are 13 residues in the CDR3. V was trimmed by 4 bases and J by 7 bases, leaving 11 bases between them. Germline values: CDR1 SGHRS, CDR2 YFSETQ. The CDR3 loop is CASSKTLGEKLFF. The DNA of the CDR3 is TGCGCCAGCAGCAAGACATTGGGTGAAAAACTGTTTTTT.

This chain connects TRBV19 to TRBJ2-5, with D unclear. The CDR3 has 14 amino acids. From germline, CDR1 is LNHDA and CDR2 SQIVND (reference sequence). V lost 0 bases, J lost 5 bases, and 10 bases lay in between. The CDR3 coding sequence is TGTGCCAGTAGTATAGATCGAAGGGCCGAGACCCAGTACTTC. As protein: CASSIDRRAETQYF.

This rearrangement joins TRBV7-6 to TRBJ2-1, with 9 bases identical to TRBD1. The length of the CDR3 is 14 residues. V trimming: 2 bases; J trimming: 6 bases; junction bases outside the gene matches: 2. CDR1 is SGHVS and CDR2 is FNYEAQ in the germline V gene. The DNA for the CDR3 is TGTGCCAGCAGCTTAACGACAGGGGGCAATGAGCAGTTCTTC. Residues: CASSLTTGGNEQFF.

The chain employs TRBV6-5 and TRBJ2-7, with 12 bases fitting TRBD1. Germline V gene lookup returns CDR1 MNHEY and CDR2 SVGAGI. The CDR3 runs 15 residues. Trimming removed 7 bases from V and 4 bases from J; junction bases left unmatched: 8. The CDR3 sequence is CASTSMGQGAYEQYF. The CDR3, as DNA: TGTGCCAGCACCTCTATGGGACAGGGGGCGTACGAGCAGTACTTC.